The 21 T cell receptor beta chains below all came from one sample that was sequenced in a study of radiation and T cells in renal cell carcinoma. Time point reported: blood 2 weeks post-SBRT. Treatment: 15 Gy SBRT to primary tumor, nephrectomy 4 weeks later. Repertoires were generated with immunoSEQ multiplex PCR, while TCRdb's copy carries only in-frame clones and drops some. The data contain about 150,000 clones, over 80% of them singletons. Here the sequenced sample was blood, taken from a patient whose treatment included radiotherapy and nephrectomy. The receptor set was obtained from a woman between 50 and 59 years old with renal cell carcinoma.

Notes on this clone: One junction end does not reproduce the germline sequence, and a read error may be involved. This rearrangement joins TRBV6-1 to TRBJ1-2; D gene uncertain. The CDR3 is 11 amino acids. The germline V gene has CDR1 MNHNS and CDR2 SASEGT. CDR3 sequence: CASSEVKEPNF. The CDR3 DNA reads as TGTGCCAGCAGTGAGGTAAAGGAGCCTAATTTC.

The V gene is TRBV11-2, the J gene TRBJ2-1; TRBD2 aligns across 11 bases. This CDR3 comprises 17 residues. V lost 5 bases to trimming and J lost 1 base; unmatched junction nucleotides: 7. Per germline, CDR1 SGHAT and CDR2 FQNNGV. The CDR3 sequence: CASSPRLAGKSYNEQFF. In DNA, the CDR3 is TGTGCCAGCAGCCCCCGACTAGCGGGGAAATCCTACAATGAGCAGTTCTTC.

This rearrangement joins TRBV7-2 to TRBJ1-2, with D possibly being TRBD1 (6 bases). Germline V CDR1 and CDR2: SGHTA, FQGNSA. This CDR3 region has 17 residues. V lost 5 bases, J lost 7 bases, and 26 bases lay in between. The CDR3 protein is CASSSWIPIGRGIGYTF. For the CDR3, the DNA is TGTGCCAGCAGCAGCTGGATTCCGATTGGCAGGGGTATTGGCTACACCTTC.

This clone appeared a single time. The rearrangement links TRBV4-1 to TRBJ2-7; no clear D gene. Trimming removed 0 bases at V and 2 bases at J, with 11 bases between. The CDR3 runs 15 residues. Germline CDR1 MGHRA, CDR2 YSYEKL. The CDR3 sequence is CASSQEIGSPYEQYF. CDR3 DNA sequence: TGCGCCAGCAGCCAAGAAATAGGTTCCCCCTACGAGCAGTACTTC.

The chain couples TRBV7-2 to TRBJ1-6, with D possibly matching TRBD1 (5 bases). Germline assignment: CDR1 SGHTA and CDR2 FQGNSA. The CDR3 consists of 18 residues. V lost 1 base and J 7 bases, leaving 20 bases between the germline ends. The CDR3 reads CASSLVPVRVATNSPLHF. The CDR3 region has the DNA TGTGCCAGCAGCTTAGTACCGGTCAGGGTAGCCACCAATTCACCCCTCCACTTT.

The chain has TRBV29-1 and TRBJ1-1; D not resolved. Germline-derived CDR1 and CDR2 are SQVTM and ANQGSEA. This CDR3 is built from 14 residues. Between the trimmed V and J ends, which lost 4 bases and 5 bases, there was a span of 17 bases. CDR3 DNA sequence: TGCAGCGTTGCGGACTCTGGGATTTTGACTGAAGCTTTCTTT. Protein: CSVADSGILTEAFF.

The chain joins TRBV6-5 to TRBJ2-3; D unclear. The CDR3 is 15 residues long. CDR1 and CDR2 from the germline V gene are MNHEY and SVGAGI. Trimming took 7 bases from V and 1 from J, leaving 15 bases between them. The CDR3 loop is CASTAESRGTDTQYF. CDR3 nucleotides: TGTGCCAGCACTGCGGAGTCACGGGGCACAGATACGCAGTATTTT.

V and J are TRBV6-5 and TRBJ1-1; D remains unclear. The CDR3 has 12 residues. The V and J ends lost 0 bases and 5 bases respectively, with 4 bases between them. CDR1 and CDR2 (germline): MNHEY, SVGAGI. The CDR3 reads CASSYSKTEAFF. The CDR3 bases are TGTGCCAGCAGTTACTCGAAGACTGAAGCTTTCTTT.

In DNA form, the CDR3 reads TGTGCCATCAGTGATCAGGGGGGGGCAGATACGCAGTATTTT. Its translation is CAISDQGGADTQYF. The chain combines TRBV10-3 with TRBJ2-3; D may match TRBD1 or TRBD2 (7 bases each). Germline V gives CDR1 ENHRY, CDR2 SYGVKD. The CDR3 is 14 amino acids. V lost 3 bases and J 4 bases, leaving 11 bases between the germline ends.

The gene calls are TRBV6-5 and TRBJ2-7; TRBD2 matches 9 bases. V trimming: 5 bases; J trimming: 5 bases; junction bases outside the gene matches: 7. There are 14 residues in the CDR3. Looked up from germline, CDR1 is MNHEY and CDR2 is SVGAGI. The CDR3 DNA reads as TGTGCCAGCAGTCGCGGGGGGGCTAAAGACGAGCAGTACTTC. It codes for CASSRGGAKDEQYF.

The chain joins TRBV19 to TRBJ1-5; 11 bases are a match to TRBD1. The CDR3 runs to 19 residues. Germline CDR1 is LNHDA and CDR2 is SQIVND (reference sequence). With V trimmed by 5 bases and J by 2 bases, 14 bases remained unmatched. This chain's CDR3 is CASSASRTGGVWRNQPQHF. In nucleotides, the CDR3 is TGTGCCAGTAGTGCGTCCCGGACAGGGGGCGTCTGGCGCAATCAGCCCCAGCATTTT.

The chain joins TRBV6-1 to TRBJ2-1; maybe TRBD1 (7 bases). Per the germline V gene, CDR1 is MNHNS and CDR2 is SASEGT. The V and J ends lost 6 bases and 8 bases respectively, with 20 bases between them. The CDR3 loop spans 15 amino acids. The CDR3 loop reads CASRVAGGPIDEQFF. CDR3 sequence (DNA): TGTGCCAGCAGGGTAGCAGGGGGGCCTATCGATGAGCAGTTCTTC.

The chain links TRBV9 to TRBJ1-5, with D possibly being TRBD1 (5 bases). The V end lost 4 bases, the J end lost 2 bases, and 10 bases lay between the germline ends. Germline V CDR1 and CDR2: SGDLS, YYNGEE. This CDR3 is built from 14 residues. The DNA of the CDR3 is TGTGCCAGCAGCAGGGGCGCAGGCAATCAGCCCCAGCATTTT. This translates into CASSRGAGNQPQHF.

The rearrangement uses TRBV6-5 and TRBJ2-7; TRBD1 is a possible D gene (8 bases). The CDR3 sequence is 15 residues long. Germline CDR1 MNHEY, CDR2 SVGAGI. V was cut by 6 bases and J by 3 bases, with 18 bases left in between. The chain's CDR3 is CASSRTGRGNYEQYF. Written as DNA, the CDR3 is TGTGCCAGCAGCCGGACAGGGCGGGGGAACTACGAGCAGTACTTC.

This chain connects TRBV7-2 to TRBJ2-5; TRBD2 matches at 12 bases. The CDR3 consists of 14 residues. Germline-derived CDR1 and CDR2 are SGHTA and FQGNSA. J lost 5 bases, V lost 6 bases, and 4 bases had no gene match. The CDR3: CASSWTSGDETQYF. The CDR3 DNA is TGTGCCAGCAGTTGGACTAGCGGGGATGAGACCCAGTACTTC.

The chain couples TRBV18 to TRBJ2-5, with TRBD2 matching over 8 bases. The CDR3 totals 16 residues. The germline CDR1 and CDR2 sequences are KGHSH and LQKENI. With 1 base clipped from V and 5 bases from J, the junction kept 9 bases outside the gene matches. The CDR3 protein is CASSPLPGLEGETQYF. As DNA, the CDR3 is TGTGCCAGCTCACCACTCCCGGGACTAGAAGGGGAGACCCAGTACTTC.

The genes are TRBV6-1 and TRBJ2-5; tentatively, D is TRBD1 or TRBD2 (7 bases each). Per the germline V gene, CDR1 is MNHNS and CDR2 is SASEGT. The CDR3 sequence is 18 residues long. V gave up 4 bases and J gave up 0 bases, with 21 bases separating them. The CDR3 here is CASSVYRGGGGHQETQYF. CDR3 sequence (DNA): TGTGCCAGCAGTGTATACAGGGGTGGCGGGGGCCACCAAGAGACCCAGTACTTC.

The chain is built from TRBV30 and TRBJ1-5; D perhaps matches TRBD1 (6 bases). CDR3 length: 12 amino acids. Trimming left V 5 bases short and J 9 bases short, with 14 bases between. From germline, CDR1 is GTSNPN and CDR2 SVGIG (reference sequence). The DNA of the CDR3 is TGTGCCTGGGGAGACAGGTTTTCGCCCCAGCATTTT. Translated: CAWGDRFSPQHF.

The chain joins TRBV19 to TRBJ1-2; D gene uncertain. Germline-derived CDR1 and CDR2 are LNHDA and SQIVND (reference sequence). Trimming stripped 6 bases from V and 4 bases from J, with 6 bases between. The CDR3 extends over 11 amino acids. CDR3 residues: CASRAVYGYTF. DNA for the CDR3: TGTGCCAGTAGAGCGGTCTATGGCTACACCTTC. The variable domain in full, completed from reference TRBV19 and TRBJ1-2, reads DGGITQSPKYLFRKEGQNVTLSCEQNLNHDAMYWYRQDPGQGLRLIYYSQIVNDFQKGDIAEGYSVSREKKESFPLTVTSAQKNPTAFYLCASRAVYGYTFGSGTRLTVV.

The J gene is TRBJ2-1, the V gene TRBV5-4; D perhaps matches TRBD1 (6 bases). This CDR3 region has 16 residues. Germline V gene sequence: CDR1 SGHNT, CDR2 YYREEE (reference sequence). V lost 4 bases, J lost 3 bases, and 17 bases lay in between. The CDR3 loop is CASSSARGFDYNEQFF. The CDR3 DNA follows: TGTGCCAGCAGCAGCGCCAGGGGTTTCGACTACAATGAGCAGTTCTTC.

This chain connects TRBV5-8 to TRBJ2-5; 7 nucleotides match TRBD2. CDR3 length: 15 residues. The trim removed 2 bases at V and 2 bases at J, leaving 6 bases unmatched. Germline CDR1 is SGHTS and CDR2 is YDEGEE. DNA of the CDR3: TGTGCCAGCAGCTTCACGCTAGCGGCACAAGAGACCCAGTACTTC. It encodes CASSFTLAAQETQYF. The variable domain in full, with the rest retrieved from reference TRBV5-8 and TRBJ2-5, is EAGVTQSPTHLIKTRGQQATLRCSPISGHTSVYWYQQALGLGLQFLLWYDEGEERNRGNFPPRFSGRQFPNYSSELNVNALELEDSALYLCASSFTLAAQETQYFGPGTRLLVL.